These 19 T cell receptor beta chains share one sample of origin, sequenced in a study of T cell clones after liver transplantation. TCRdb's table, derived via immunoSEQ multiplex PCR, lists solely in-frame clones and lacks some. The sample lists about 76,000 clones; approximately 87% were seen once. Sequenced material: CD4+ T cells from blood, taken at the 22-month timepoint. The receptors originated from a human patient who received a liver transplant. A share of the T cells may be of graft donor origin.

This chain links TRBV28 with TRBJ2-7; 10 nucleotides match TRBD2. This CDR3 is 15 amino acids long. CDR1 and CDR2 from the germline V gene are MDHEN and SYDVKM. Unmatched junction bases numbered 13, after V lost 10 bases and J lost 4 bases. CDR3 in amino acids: CATNPSGSSFYEQYF. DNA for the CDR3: TGTGCCACCAATCCTAGCGGGAGTTCGTTTTACGAGCAGTACTTC.

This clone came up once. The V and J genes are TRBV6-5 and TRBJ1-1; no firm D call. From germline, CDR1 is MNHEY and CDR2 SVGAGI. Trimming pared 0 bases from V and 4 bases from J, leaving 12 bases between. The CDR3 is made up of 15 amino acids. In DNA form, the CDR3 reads TGTGCCAGCAGTTACTCGAGCGGGGTGGCCACTGAAGCTTTCTTT. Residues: CASSYSSGVATEAFF.

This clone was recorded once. CDR3 in DNA: TGTGCCAGCAGCCTGGGGGCGGGGAGCAGCACAGATACGCAGTATTTT. Amino acids: CASSLGAGSSTDTQYF. The J gene is TRBJ2-3, the V gene TRBV5-4, with D tentatively TRBD1 or TRBD2 (6 bases each). CDR3 size: 16 residues. The ends were cut back, 4 bases at V and 0 bases at J, with 15 bases in the middle. Germline V CDR1 and CDR2: SGHNT, YYREEE (reference sequence).

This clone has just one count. The chain's CDR3 is CASSSGLGNEQFF. CDR3 sequence (DNA): TGTGCCAGCAGTTCAGGACTAGGTAATGAGCAGTTCTTC. V and J are TRBV6-6 and TRBJ2-1; TRBD2 aligns across 7 bases. This CDR3 is built from 13 residues. V trimming: 4 bases; J trimming: 7 bases; junction bases outside the gene matches: 4. Per the germline V gene, CDR1 is MNHNY and CDR2 is SVGAGI (reference sequence).

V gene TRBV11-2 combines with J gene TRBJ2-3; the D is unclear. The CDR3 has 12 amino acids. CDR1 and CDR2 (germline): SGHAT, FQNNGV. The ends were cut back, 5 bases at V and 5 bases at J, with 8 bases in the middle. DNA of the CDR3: TGTGCCAGCAGCCTCGCCGGAGATACGCAGTATTTT. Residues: CASSLAGDTQYF.

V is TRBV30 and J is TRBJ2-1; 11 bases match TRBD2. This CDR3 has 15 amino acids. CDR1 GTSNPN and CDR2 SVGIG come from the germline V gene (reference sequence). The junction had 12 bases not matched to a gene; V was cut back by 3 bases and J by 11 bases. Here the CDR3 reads CAWSLKTSGILQQFF. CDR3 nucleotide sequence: TGTGCCTGGAGCCTTAAGACTAGCGGGATCCTACAGCAGTTCTTC.

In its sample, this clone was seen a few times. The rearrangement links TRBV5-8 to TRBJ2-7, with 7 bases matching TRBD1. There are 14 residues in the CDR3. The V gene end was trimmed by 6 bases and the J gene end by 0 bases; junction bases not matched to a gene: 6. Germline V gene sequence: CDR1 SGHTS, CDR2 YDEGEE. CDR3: CASNPGQTSYEQYF. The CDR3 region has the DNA TGTGCCAGCAATCCGGGACAGACCTCCTACGAGCAGTACTTC.

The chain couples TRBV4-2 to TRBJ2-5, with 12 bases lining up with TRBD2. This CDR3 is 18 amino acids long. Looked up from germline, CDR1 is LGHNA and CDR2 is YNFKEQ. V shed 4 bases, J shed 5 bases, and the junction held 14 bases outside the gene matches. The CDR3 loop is CASSPKTSGSSITETQYF. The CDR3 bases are TGTGCCAGCAGCCCAAAGACTAGCGGGAGCTCGATTACGGAGACCCAGTACTTC.

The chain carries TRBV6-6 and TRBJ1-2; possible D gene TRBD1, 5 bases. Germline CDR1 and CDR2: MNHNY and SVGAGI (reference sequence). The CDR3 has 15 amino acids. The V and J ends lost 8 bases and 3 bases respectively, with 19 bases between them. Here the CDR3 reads CASLRDRTSYYGYTF. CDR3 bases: TGTGCCAGCCTCAGGGACCGAACATCCTACTATGGCTACACCTTC.

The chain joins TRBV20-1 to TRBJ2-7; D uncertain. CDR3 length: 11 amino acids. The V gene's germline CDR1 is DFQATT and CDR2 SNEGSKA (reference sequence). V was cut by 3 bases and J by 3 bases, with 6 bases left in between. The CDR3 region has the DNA TGCAGTGCTAGGGGGAACTACGAGCAGTACTTC. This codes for CSARGNYEQYF.

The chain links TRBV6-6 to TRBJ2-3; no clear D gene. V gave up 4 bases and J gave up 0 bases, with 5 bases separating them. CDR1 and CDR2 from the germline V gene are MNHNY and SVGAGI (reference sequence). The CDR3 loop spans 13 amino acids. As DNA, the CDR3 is TGTGCCAGCAGTTCTCTCAGCACAGATACGCAGTATTTT. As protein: CASSSLSTDTQYF.

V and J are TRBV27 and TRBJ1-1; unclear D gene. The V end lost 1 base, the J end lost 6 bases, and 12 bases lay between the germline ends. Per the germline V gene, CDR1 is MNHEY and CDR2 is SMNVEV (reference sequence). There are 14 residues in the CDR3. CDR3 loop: CASSLFGFRAEAFF. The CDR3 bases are TGTGCCAGCAGTTTATTCGGGTTTCGCGCTGAAGCTTTCTTT.

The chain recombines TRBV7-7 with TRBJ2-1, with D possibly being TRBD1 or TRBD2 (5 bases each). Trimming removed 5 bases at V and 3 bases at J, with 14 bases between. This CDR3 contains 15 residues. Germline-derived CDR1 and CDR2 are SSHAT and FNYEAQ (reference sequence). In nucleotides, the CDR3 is TGTGCCAGCAGCCGGGACCCCGAAGACTACAATGAGCAGTTCTTC. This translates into CASSRDPEDYNEQFF.

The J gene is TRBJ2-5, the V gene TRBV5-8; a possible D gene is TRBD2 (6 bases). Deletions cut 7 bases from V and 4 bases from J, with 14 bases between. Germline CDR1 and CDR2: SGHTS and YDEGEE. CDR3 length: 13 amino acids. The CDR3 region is CASGRRVGETQYF. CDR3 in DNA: TGTGCCAGCGGACGGAGGGTCGGAGAGACCCAGTACTTC.

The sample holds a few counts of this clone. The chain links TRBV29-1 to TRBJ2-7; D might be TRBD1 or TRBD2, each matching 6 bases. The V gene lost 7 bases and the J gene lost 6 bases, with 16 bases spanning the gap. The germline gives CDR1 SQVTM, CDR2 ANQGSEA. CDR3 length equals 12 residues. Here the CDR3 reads CSGGGTSFEQYF. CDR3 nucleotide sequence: TGCAGCGGAGGGGGGACATCTTTCGAGCAGTACTTC.

CDR3 DNA: TGTGCCAGCAGCTGGACAGGGGGTGATTTTTATGGCTACACCTTC. As protein: CASSWTGGDFYGYTF. The chain has TRBV5-6 and TRBJ1-2; the match to TRBD1 covers 10 bases. This CDR3 is 15 amino acids long. Germline loops: CDR1 SGHDT, CDR2 YYEEEE. With V trimmed by 3 bases and J by 5 bases, 7 bases remained unmatched.

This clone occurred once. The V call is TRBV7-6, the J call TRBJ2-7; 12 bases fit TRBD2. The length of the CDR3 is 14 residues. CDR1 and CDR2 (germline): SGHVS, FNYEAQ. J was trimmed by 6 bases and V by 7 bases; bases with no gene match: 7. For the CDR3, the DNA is TGTGCCAGCACCCCGGTGACTAGCGGGAGCGAGCAGTACTTC. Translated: CASTPVTSGSEQYF.

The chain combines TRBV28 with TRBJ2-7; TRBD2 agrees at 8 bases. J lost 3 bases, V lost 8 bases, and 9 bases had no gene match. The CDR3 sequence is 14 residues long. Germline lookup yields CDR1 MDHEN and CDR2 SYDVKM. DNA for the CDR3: TGTGCCAGCTTGCCGGCGGGAGGATACTACGAGCAGTACTTC. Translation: CASLPAGGYYEQYF.

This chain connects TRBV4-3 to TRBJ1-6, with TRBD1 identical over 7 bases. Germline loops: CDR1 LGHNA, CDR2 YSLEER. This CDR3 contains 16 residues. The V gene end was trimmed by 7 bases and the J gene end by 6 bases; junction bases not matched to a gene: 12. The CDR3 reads CASILFPGQLNSPLHF. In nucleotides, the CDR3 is TGCGCCAGCATTCTTTTTCCGGGACAGCTTAATTCACCCCTCCACTTT.